The 31 T cell receptor beta chains below all came from one sample that was sequenced in a study of T cells in Graves' hyperthyroidism and ophthalmopathy. TCR beta CDR3 region amplification was performed from RNA transcripts. Using the HTBI primer set, a first-round RT-PCR was run on the TCR CDR3. Via MiXCR, TCRdb re-called the multiplex PCR reads, giving one row per CDR3 protein. Here the sample spans about 380,000 distinct CDR3 sequences, about 18% being singletons. Sequenced: blood. These receptors were collected from a man aged 18 to 29 with Graves' ophthalmopathy.

In this sample, this clonotype turned up a few times. The rearrangement joins TRBV6-1 to TRBJ1-1; no clear D. There are 12 residues in the CDR3. Germline V gene sequence: CDR1 MNHNS, CDR2 SASEGT. With 2 bases removed from V and 7 bases from J, the gap between germline ends came to 8 bases. For the CDR3, the DNA is TGTGCCAGCAGTGAACCCATAATTGAAGCTTTCTTT. Translated, it gives CASSEPIIEAFF.

This rearrangement joins TRBV28 to TRBJ1-6; possible D gene TRBD1, 5 bases. The CDR3 contains 17 residues. Germline CDR1 and CDR2: MDHEN and SYDVKM. V was pared by 8 bases and J by 9 bases, with 26 bases between. The DNA for the CDR3 is TGTGCCAGCTTCCAAGCGCACCGGGACGTTAGAGGTTCACCCCTCCACTTT. Translation: CASFQAHRDVRGSPLHF.

This clonotype turned up a few times. The chain combines TRBV15 with TRBJ1-1; D gene uncertain. The germline CDR1 and CDR2 sequences are LNHNV and YYDKDF (reference sequence). CDR3 length: 15 amino acids. Trimming took 1 base from V and 4 from J, leaving 13 bases between them. For the CDR3, the DNA is TGTGCCACCAGCAGAGTTTCCCCCGCTGGCACTGAAGCTTTCTTT. Amino acids: CATSRVSPAGTEAFF.

In its sample, this clonotype was seen a few times. The rearrangement uses TRBV15 and TRBJ1-2; 8 bases line up with TRBD1. There are 14 residues in the CDR3. The V segment lost 5 bases and the J segment 7 bases; nucleotides outside the gene matches: 9. The germline gives CDR1 LNHNV, CDR2 YYDKDF (reference sequence). The CDR3 DNA sequence: TGTGCCACCAGCCCCCGGCGGACAGGGTTTGGCTACACCTTC. Its translation: CATSPRRTGFGYTF.

This sequence joins TRBV7-9 and TRBJ1-1; D is undetermined. Germline V CDR1 and CDR2: SEHNR, FQNEAQ (reference sequence). This CDR3 has 15 residues. The V end was cut by 7 bases, the J end by 4 bases, with 19 bases between. CDR3 loop: CASIRPVGPGTEAFF. In DNA, the CDR3 is TGTGCCAGCATCCGCCCTGTCGGCCCGGGCACTGAAGCTTTCTTT. Looking up the rest from reference TRBV7-9 and TRBJ1-1 gives the full variable domain: DTGVSQNPRHKITKRGQNVTFRCDPISEHNRLYWYRQTLGQGPEFLTYFQNEAQLEKSRLLSDRFSAERPKGSFSTLEIQRTEQGDSAMYLCASIRPVGPGTEAFFGQGTRLTVV.

This clonotype was seen at least ten times. The chain couples TRBV11-2 to TRBJ2-5, with D perhaps matching TRBD1 (5 bases). Per the germline V gene, CDR1 is SGHAT and CDR2 is FQNNGV. The ends were cut back, 3 bases at V and 5 bases at J, with 10 bases in the middle. The CDR3 has 13 amino acids. CDR3 nucleotide sequence: TGTGCCAGCAGCTTCAGACAGCAGGAGACCCAGTACTTC. It encodes CASSFRQQETQYF.

This clonotype was counted a few times. The rearrangement links TRBV20-1 to TRBJ1-2; 8 bases map to TRBD1. The CDR3 totals 14 residues. Per germline, CDR1 DFQATT and CDR2 SNEGSKA (reference sequence). Trimming removed 6 bases from V and 3 bases from J; junction bases left unmatched: 9. The CDR3 bases are TGCAGTGCAAGCGCAGGGGGCGCTGACTATGGCTACACCTTC. Encoded protein: CSASAGGADYGYTF.

This chain uses TRBV6-1 with TRBJ1-6; no definite D call. The CDR3 consists of 13 residues. V lost 8 bases and J 6 bases, leaving 11 bases between the germline ends. The germline V gene has CDR1 MNHNS and CDR2 SASEGT. CDR3 region: CASQIRSNSPLHF. Written as DNA, the CDR3 is TGTGCCAGCCAGATAAGATCTAATTCACCCCTCCACTTT.

This clonotype was counted a few times. This rearrangement joins TRBV9 to TRBJ1-3; D call uncertain. Per germline, CDR1 SGDLS and CDR2 YYNGEE. Trimming shortened V by 4 bases and J by 0 bases, and 8 bases separated the two germline ends. CDR3 length: 14 amino acids. The CDR3 loop reads CASSLELSGNTIYF. For the CDR3, the DNA is TGTGCCAGCAGCTTGGAGCTCTCTGGAAACACCATATATTTT. The variable domain in full, with the rest retrieved from reference TRBV9 and TRBJ1-3, is DSGVTQTPKHLITATGQRVTLRCSPRSGDLSVYWYQQSLDQGLQFLIQYYNGEERAKGNILERFSAQQFPDLHSELNLSSLELGDSALYFCASSLELSGNTIYFGEGSWLTVV.

V gene TRBV20-1 combines with J gene TRBJ1-4, with 7 bases fitting TRBD1. Germline CDR1 is DFQATT and CDR2 is SNEGSKA (reference sequence). V was clipped by 5 bases and J by 4 bases; unmatched bases: 7. The CDR3 is 14 residues long. CDR3 residues: CSAVQGQINEKLFF. The CDR3 coding sequence is TGCAGTGCTGTACAGGGGCAGATTAATGAAAAACTGTTTTTT.

This clonotype was detected many times. V and J are TRBV12-3 or TRBV12-4 and TRBJ1-2; D is perhaps TRBD1 (6 bases). The CDR3 sequence is 12 residues long. V lost 5 bases, J lost 8 bases, and 12 bases lay in between. The DNA for the CDR3 is TGTGCCAGCAGTCGAGCAGGGGTCGGCTACACCTTC. Translated: CASSRAGVGYTF.

This clonotype was seen at least ten times. The chain is built from TRBV3-1 and TRBJ2-7; 9 nucleotides agree with TRBD2. The CDR3 consists of 19 residues. The J segment lost 1 base and the V segment lost 3 bases, leaving 16 bases of the junction unmatched. Germline CDR1 reads LGHDT; CDR2 reads YNNKEL (reference sequence). The CDR3 loop is CASSHRIAGAPHVSYEQYF. In DNA form, the CDR3 reads TGTGCCAGCAGCCACAGAATAGCGGGGGCGCCGCACGTATCCTACGAGCAGTACTTC.

This clonotype occurred many times. In nucleotides, the CDR3 is TGTGCCAGCAGCTTAGGACTAGACAATGAGCAGTTCTTC. It encodes CASSLGLDNEQFF. The chain has TRBV11-3 and TRBJ2-1; a weak D match, TRBD2 (6 bases). V lost 1 base and J lost 5, with 6 bases in between. The length of the CDR3 is 13 residues. CDR1 is SGHNT and CDR2 is YENEEA in the germline V gene.

There are many counts of this clonotype. The CDR3 reads CASSQDAEHWEAFF. Written as DNA, the CDR3 is TGTGCCAGCAGCCAAGACGCGGAACACTGGGAAGCTTTCTTT. The J gene is TRBJ1-1, the V gene TRBV3-1; no clear D gene. The CDR3 has 14 residues. Looked up from germline, CDR1 is LGHDT and CDR2 is YNNKEL (reference sequence). V was shortened by 0 bases and J by 8 bases, with 13 bases between the two germline ends.

This clonotype was counted only a few times. The chain combines TRBV6-1 with TRBJ1-1; D remains ambiguous. CDR3 length: 11 residues. Germline assignment: CDR1 MNHNS and CDR2 SASEGT. The V and J ends lost 2 bases and 11 bases respectively, with 9 bases between them. CDR3 residues: CASSESPWAFF. The CDR3 coding sequence is TGTGCCAGCAGTGAATCTCCTTGGGCTTTCTTT.

This chain uses TRBV5-8 with TRBJ1-4; no reliable D call. The V gene's germline CDR1 is SGHTS and CDR2 YDEGEE. This CDR3 comprises 12 residues. Trimming stripped 4 bases from V and 4 bases from J, with 5 bases between. CDR3 sequence reads: CASSAYNEKLFF. Written as DNA, the CDR3 is TGTGCCAGCAGCGCCTATAATGAAAAACTGTTTTTT.

The chain joins TRBV19 to TRBJ2-2, with a possible D match to TRBD1 (6 bases). Per germline, CDR1 LNHDA and CDR2 SQIVND (reference sequence). The CDR3 is 14 residues long. V dropped 7 bases and J dropped 3 bases, with 12 bases sitting between them. In DNA, the CDR3 is TGTGCCAGTAATCAGGGGATATACACCGGGGAGCTGTTTTTT. Protein: CASNQGIYTGELFF.

This clonotype was recorded many times. This chain connects TRBV12-3 or TRBV12-4 to TRBJ1-3; unclear D gene. V was trimmed by 3 bases and J by 0 bases, leaving 21 bases between them. The CDR3 is made up of 19 amino acids. The CDR3 protein is CASSFRRTPVLSSGNTIYF. In DNA, the CDR3 is TGTGCCAGCAGTTTCAGGAGGACTCCTGTCCTTAGCTCTGGAAACACCATATATTTT.

This clonotype was detected a few times. The genes are TRBV19 and TRBJ2-7; TRBD1 is a possible D gene (6 bases). V was clipped by 5 bases and J by 2 bases, with 28 bases between them. This CDR3 region has 19 residues. Germline values: CDR1 LNHDA, CDR2 SQIVND (reference sequence). The CDR3 sequence: CASSPAVGVIRDKTYEQYF. The DNA for the CDR3 is TGTGCCAGTAGTCCCGCCGTTGGGGTCATCCGGGACAAAACCTACGAGCAGTACTTC.

This clonotype occurred many times. CDR3 region: CASSEASRYASEKLFF. The CDR3 nucleotides read TGTGCCAGCAGTGAAGCGTCCCGCTACGCGTCTGAAAAACTGTTTTTT. The chain has TRBV2 and TRBJ1-4; D gene unclear. This CDR3 contains 16 residues. Germline-derived CDR1 and CDR2 are SNHLY and FYNNEI. Trimming took off 0 bases at V and 7 bases at J, with 15 bases between the two ends.

This clonotype was counted ten times or more. The V and J genes are TRBV28 and TRBJ2-3; TRBD1 is a possible D gene (5 bases). Germline CDR1 is MDHEN and CDR2 is SYDVKM. CDR3 length: 16 amino acids. V lost 5 bases, J lost 0 bases, and 15 bases lay in between. In DNA, the CDR3 is TGTGCCAGCAGTAGCGACAGTCCACATAGCACAGATACGCAGTATTTT. This codes for CASSSDSPHSTDTQYF.

This CDR3 reads CASSLAWLAGGNEQFF. The CDR3 nucleotides are TGTGCCAGCAGCTTAGCGTGGTTGGCAGGGGGCAATGAGCAGTTCTTC. The rearrangement joins TRBV7-8 to TRBJ2-1, with 7 bases lining up with TRBD1. The V segment lost 0 bases and the J segment 6 bases; nucleotides outside the gene matches: 8. The CDR3 length is 16 residues. CDR1 is SGHVS and CDR2 is FQNEAQ in the germline V gene.

V and J are TRBV19 and TRBJ2-1, with D hard to call. Germline CDR1 and CDR2: LNHDA and SQIVND (reference sequence). The CDR3 runs 13 residues. The V and J ends lost 5 bases and 5 bases respectively, with 10 bases between them. The CDR3 DNA is TGTGCCAGTAGTTCTACAGAAGACAATGAGCAGTTCTTC. Protein product: CASSSTEDNEQFF. Full variable domain (remainder filled in from reference TRBV19 and TRBJ2-1): DGGITQSPKYLFRKEGQNVTLSCEQNLNHDAMYWYRQDPGQGLRLIYYSQIVNDFQKGDIAEGYSVSREKKESFPLTVTSAQKNPTAFYLCASSSTEDNEQFFGPGTRLTVL.

The chain uses TRBV20-1 and TRBJ2-7; no reliable D call. Per the germline V gene, CDR1 is DFQATT and CDR2 is SNEGSKA (reference sequence). Trimming left V 5 bases short and J 2 bases short, with 19 bases between. The CDR3 length is 15 residues. The CDR3 sequence: CSAPVLTSSTYEQYF. CDR3 DNA: TGCAGTGCTCCCGTCTTGACAAGTTCCACCTACGAGCAGTACTTC.

This clonotype was detected only a few times. V gene TRBV12-3 or TRBV12-4 combines with J gene TRBJ2-5, with TRBD2 as a possible D gene (6 bases). This CDR3 comprises 13 residues. V lost 3 bases and J lost 9, with 14 bases in between. The CDR3 DNA sequence: TGTGCCAGCAGTTTGCGGGATGTAAATTCCCAGTACTTC. Its protein product is CASSLRDVNSQYF.

At least ten counts were recorded for this clonotype. The V gene is TRBV5-6, the J gene TRBJ1-3; D is ambiguous. Germline CDR1 reads SGHDT; CDR2 reads YYEEEE. V shed 4 bases and J shed 0 bases, with 8 bases lying between them. This CDR3 contains 14 residues. This CDR3 reads CASSTTGSGNTIYF. DNA for the CDR3: TGTGCCAGCAGCACGACCGGCTCTGGAAACACCATATATTTT.

This clonotype was counted a few times. Since a much larger clone is just one base distant, this may be a read error. This chain links TRBV2 with TRBJ1-1, with D possibly matching TRBD1 (6 bases). The germline V gene has CDR1 SNHLY and CDR2 FYNNEI. V lost 2 bases, J lost 1 base, and 11 bases lay in between. The CDR3 runs 15 residues. For the CDR3, the DNA is TGTGCCAGCAGTGAACCTGGACAGCCGAACACTGAAGCTTTCTTT. Translating it yields CASSEPGQPNTEAFF. Full variable domain (missing parts from reference TRBV2 and TRBJ1-1): EPEVTQTPSHQVTQMGQEVILRCVPISNHLYFYWYRQILGQKVEFLVSFYNNEISEKSEIFDDQFSVERPDGSNFTLKIRSTKLEDSAMYFCASSEPGQPNTEAFFGQGTRLTVV.

This clonotype showed up many times. This chain connects TRBV6-1 to TRBJ2-1; maybe TRBD2 (5 bases). The germline gives CDR1 MNHNS, CDR2 SASEGT. The CDR3 loop spans 14 amino acids. Trimming stripped 11 bases from V and 8 bases from J, with 22 bases between. The CDR3 DNA follows: TGTGCCCCCACATCGAAGGTGGGAGCCGATGAGCAGTTCTTC. Its translation: CAPTSKVGADEQFF.

At least ten counts were recorded for this clonotype. V gene TRBV12-3 or TRBV12-4 combines with J gene TRBJ1-5, with 8 bases identical to TRBD1. After removal of 6 bases from V and 7 bases from J, the junction contained 5 bases not matched to a gene. The length of the CDR3 is 13 residues. This CDR3 is CASRPGQVQPQHF. The CDR3 DNA reads as TGTGCCAGCAGGCCGGGACAGGTCCAGCCCCAGCATTTT.

The gene calls are TRBV28 and TRBJ2-7; 7 bases are shared with TRBD1. CDR1 and CDR2 from the germline V gene are MDHEN and SYDVKM. CDR3 length: 15 residues. Trimming cost V 5 bases and J 3 bases; bases outside gene matches: 10. The CDR3, as DNA: TGTGCCAGCAGTCGCCCCGGGACAGTCCACTACGAGCAGTACTTC. It is translated as CASSRPGTVHYEQYF.

This clonotype was detected many times. The chain joins TRBV20-1 to TRBJ2-2; 7 bases agree with TRBD2. Germline-derived CDR1 and CDR2 are DFQATT and SNEGSKA (reference sequence). The length of the CDR3 is 15 residues. The ends lost 0 bases at V and 7 bases at J; junction bases unmatched: 8. The CDR3 DNA reads TGCAGTGCTAGAGAGATTGGACTAGGGGTCGGGGAGCTGTTTTTT. This encodes CSAREIGLGVGELFF.